This TCR beta chain stems from a study of blood T cell repertoires in COVID-19. The CDR3 loop spans 18 amino acids. CDR1 MGHRA and CDR2 YSYEKL come from the germline V gene. Trimming pared 0 bases from V and 0 bases from J, leaving 15 bases between. As handled by the study authors: Reference gene primer amplification in the assay estimated nucleated cell counts. Profiled with immunoSEQ multiplex PCR; TCRdb holds only in-frame clones, not every one. Clonal size and the V and J genes are those of that table, whereas D and trimming came from the DNA. Of around 280,000 clones listed, roughly 90% are singletons.

The chain employs TRBV4-1 and TRBJ2-4, with a tentative D call TRBD2 (5 bases). The sequenced sample was peripheral blood. The clonotype comes from a woman between 45 and 60 years old who had recovered from COVID-19. CDR3 coding DNA: TGCGCCAGCAGCCAAGATATGGCTAGCCTTTTAGCCAAAAACATTCAGTACTTC. Amino acids: CASSQDMASLLAKNIQYF.